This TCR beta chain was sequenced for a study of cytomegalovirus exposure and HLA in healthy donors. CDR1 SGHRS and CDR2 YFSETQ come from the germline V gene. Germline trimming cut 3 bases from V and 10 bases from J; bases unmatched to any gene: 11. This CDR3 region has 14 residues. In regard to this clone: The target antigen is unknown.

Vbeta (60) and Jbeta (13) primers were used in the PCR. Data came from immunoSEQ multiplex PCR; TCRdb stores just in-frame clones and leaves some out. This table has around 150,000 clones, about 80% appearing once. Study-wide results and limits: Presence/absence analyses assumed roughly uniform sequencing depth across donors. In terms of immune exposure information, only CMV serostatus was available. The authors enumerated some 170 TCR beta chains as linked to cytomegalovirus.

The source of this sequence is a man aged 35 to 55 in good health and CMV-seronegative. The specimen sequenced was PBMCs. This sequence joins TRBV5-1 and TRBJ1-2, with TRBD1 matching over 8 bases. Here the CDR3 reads CASSSWGQDSVYTF. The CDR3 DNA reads TGCGCCAGCAGCTCCTGGGGACAGGACTCTGTCTACACCTTC. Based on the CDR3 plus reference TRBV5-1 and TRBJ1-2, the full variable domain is KAGVTQTPRYLIKTRGQQVTLSCSPISGHRSVSWYQQTPGQGLQFLFEYFSETQRNKGNFPGRFSGRQFSNSRSEMNVSTLELGDSALYLCASSSWGQDSVYTFGSGTRLTVV.